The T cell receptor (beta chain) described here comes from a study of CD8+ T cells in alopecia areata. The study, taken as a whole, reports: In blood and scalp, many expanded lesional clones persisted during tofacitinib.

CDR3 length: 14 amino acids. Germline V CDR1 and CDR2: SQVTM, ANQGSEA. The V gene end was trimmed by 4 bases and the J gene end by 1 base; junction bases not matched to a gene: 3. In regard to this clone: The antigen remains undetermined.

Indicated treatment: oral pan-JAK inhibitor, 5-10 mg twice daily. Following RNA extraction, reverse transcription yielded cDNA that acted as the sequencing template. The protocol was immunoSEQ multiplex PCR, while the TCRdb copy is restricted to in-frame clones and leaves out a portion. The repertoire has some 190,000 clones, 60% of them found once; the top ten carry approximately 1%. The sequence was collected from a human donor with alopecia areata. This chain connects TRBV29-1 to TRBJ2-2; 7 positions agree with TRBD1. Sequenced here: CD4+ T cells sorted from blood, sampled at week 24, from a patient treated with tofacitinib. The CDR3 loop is CSVVWDRNTGELFF. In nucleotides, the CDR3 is TGCAGCGTTGTCTGGGACAGGAACACCGGGGAGCTGTTTTTT.